Sequencing of this T cell receptor beta chain was carried out in a study of beta chain features in type 1 diabetes. Germline CDR1 and CDR2: SGHTA and FQGNSA. V lost 0 bases, J lost 7 bases, and 13 bases lay in between. The CDR3 has 14 amino acids. Expressed TCRB transcripts were sequenced after all isolated RNA was converted to cDNA. The repertoire was sequenced with immunoSEQ multiplex PCR; TCRdb's copy has only in-frame clones and lacks some. The repertoire holds 430,000 or so clones, with 9.5% to 12% as singletons. The sequencing input was naive CD4+ T cells from blood. The rearrangement links TRBV7-2 to TRBJ2-7; D remains unclear. The receptor was isolated from a woman aged 18-29 years in good health. CDR3 in amino acids: CASSLAFDRSEQYF. The DNA of the CDR3 is TGTGCCAGCAGCTTAGCATTCGACCGCTCGGAGCAGTACTTC.